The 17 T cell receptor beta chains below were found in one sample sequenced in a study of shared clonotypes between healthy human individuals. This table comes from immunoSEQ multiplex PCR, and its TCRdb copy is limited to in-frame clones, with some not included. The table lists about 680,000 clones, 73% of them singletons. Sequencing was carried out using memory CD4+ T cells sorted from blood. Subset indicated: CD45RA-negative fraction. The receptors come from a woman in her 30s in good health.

CDR3 amino acids: CASSVSGRKETQYF. The CDR3 DNA follows: TGCGCCAGCAGTGTTAGCGGGAGGAAAGAGACCCAGTACTTC. The V call is TRBV10-2, the J call TRBJ2-5; 10 bases are a match to TRBD2. Germline loops: CDR1 WSHSY, CDR2 SAAADI. This CDR3 is built from 14 residues. J lost 3 bases, V lost 4 bases, and 2 bases had no gene match.

In nucleotides, the CDR3 is TGCAGCGTTGCGCCGGGACTAGCGGGAGAGACCCAGTACTTC. Its protein product is CSVAPGLAGETQYF. V is TRBV29-1 and J is TRBJ2-5; 12 bases match TRBD2. V lost 4 bases, J lost 4 bases, and 4 bases stayed unmatched. CDR1 SQVTM and CDR2 ANQGSEA come from the germline V gene. This CDR3 comprises 14 residues.

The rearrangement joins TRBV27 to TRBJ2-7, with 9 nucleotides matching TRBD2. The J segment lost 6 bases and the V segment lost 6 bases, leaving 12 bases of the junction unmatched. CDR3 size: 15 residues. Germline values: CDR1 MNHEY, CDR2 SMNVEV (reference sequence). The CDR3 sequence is CASRARVAGESEQYF. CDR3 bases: TGTGCCAGCAGAGCCCGGGTAGCGGGAGAATCCGAGCAGTACTTC.

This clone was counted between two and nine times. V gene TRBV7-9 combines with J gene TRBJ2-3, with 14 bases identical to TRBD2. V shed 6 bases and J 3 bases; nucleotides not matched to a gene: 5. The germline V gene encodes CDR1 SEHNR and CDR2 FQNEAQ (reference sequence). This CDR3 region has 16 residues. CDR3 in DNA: TGTGCCAGCAGGTCGGGACTAGCGGGAGAAACAGATACGCAGTATTTT. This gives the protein CASRSGLAGETDTQYF.

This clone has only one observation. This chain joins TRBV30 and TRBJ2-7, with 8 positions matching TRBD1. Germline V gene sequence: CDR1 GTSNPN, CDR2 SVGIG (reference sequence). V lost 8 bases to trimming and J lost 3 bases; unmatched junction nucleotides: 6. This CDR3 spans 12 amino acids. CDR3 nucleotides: TGTGCCGGAGACAGGGGTAGCTACGAGCAGTACTTC. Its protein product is CAGDRGSYEQYF.

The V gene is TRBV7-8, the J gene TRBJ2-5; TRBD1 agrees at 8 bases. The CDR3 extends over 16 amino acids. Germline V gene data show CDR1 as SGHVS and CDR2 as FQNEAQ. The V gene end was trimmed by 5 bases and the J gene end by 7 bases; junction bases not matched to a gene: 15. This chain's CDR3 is CASSPQGEWDVRTQYF. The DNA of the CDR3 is TGTGCCAGCAGCCCACAGGGGGAGTGGGACGTTCGGACCCAGTACTTC.

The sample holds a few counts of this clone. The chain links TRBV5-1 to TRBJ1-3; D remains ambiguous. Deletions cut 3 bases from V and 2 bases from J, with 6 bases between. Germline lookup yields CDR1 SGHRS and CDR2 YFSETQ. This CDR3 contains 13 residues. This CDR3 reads CASSSATGNTIYF. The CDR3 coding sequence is TGCGCCAGCAGCTCAGCTACTGGAAACACCATATATTTT.

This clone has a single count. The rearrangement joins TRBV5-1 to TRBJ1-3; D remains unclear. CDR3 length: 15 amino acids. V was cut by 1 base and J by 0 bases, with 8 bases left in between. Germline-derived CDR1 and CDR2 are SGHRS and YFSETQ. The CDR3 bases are TGCGCCAGCAGCTTGACGCAGTTCTCTGGAAACACCATATATTTT. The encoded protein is CASSLTQFSGNTIYF.

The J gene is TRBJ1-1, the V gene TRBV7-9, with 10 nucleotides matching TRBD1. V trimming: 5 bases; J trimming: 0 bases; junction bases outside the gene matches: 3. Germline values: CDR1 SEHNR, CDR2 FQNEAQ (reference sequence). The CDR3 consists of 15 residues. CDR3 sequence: CASSPGTGVNTEAFF. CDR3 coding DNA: TGTGCCAGCAGCCCCGGGACAGGGGTGAACACTGAAGCTTTCTTT.

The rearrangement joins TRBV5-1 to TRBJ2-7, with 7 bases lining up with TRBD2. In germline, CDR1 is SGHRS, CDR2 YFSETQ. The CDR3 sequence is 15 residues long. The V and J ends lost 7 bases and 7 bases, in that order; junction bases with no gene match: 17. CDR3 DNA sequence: TGCGCCAGCGCTGGGGGAGGGGAGGGCCTTGGAGAGCAGTACTTC. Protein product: CASAGGGEGLGEQYF.

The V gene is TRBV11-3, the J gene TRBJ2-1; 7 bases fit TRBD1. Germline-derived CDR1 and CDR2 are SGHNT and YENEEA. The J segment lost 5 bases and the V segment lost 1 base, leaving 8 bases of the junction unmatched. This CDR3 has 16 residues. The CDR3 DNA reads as TGTGCCAGCAGCTTAGGAGGCCAAGGACAGGACAATGAGCAGTTCTTC. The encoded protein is CASSLGGQGQDNEQFF.

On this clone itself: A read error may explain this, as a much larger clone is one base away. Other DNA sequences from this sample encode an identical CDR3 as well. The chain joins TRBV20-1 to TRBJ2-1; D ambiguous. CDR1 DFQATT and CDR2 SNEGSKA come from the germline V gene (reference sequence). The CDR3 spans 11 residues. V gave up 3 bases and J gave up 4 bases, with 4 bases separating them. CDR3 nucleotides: TGCAGTGCTAGCGGATACAATGAGCAGTTCTTC. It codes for CSASGYNEQFF.

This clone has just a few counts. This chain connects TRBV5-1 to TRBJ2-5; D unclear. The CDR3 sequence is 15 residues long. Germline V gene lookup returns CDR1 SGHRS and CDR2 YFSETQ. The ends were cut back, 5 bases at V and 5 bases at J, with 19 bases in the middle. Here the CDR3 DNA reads TGCGCCAGCAGAACCGGGCCCTCCTCGCGGGAGACCCAGTACTTC. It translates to CASRTGPSSRETQYF.

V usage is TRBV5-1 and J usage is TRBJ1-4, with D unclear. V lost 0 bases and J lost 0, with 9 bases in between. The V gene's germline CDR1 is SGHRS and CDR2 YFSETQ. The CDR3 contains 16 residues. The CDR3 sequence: CASSLARGATNEKLFF. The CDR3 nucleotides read TGCGCCAGCAGCTTGGCCCGCGGGGCAACTAATGAAAAACTGTTTTTT.

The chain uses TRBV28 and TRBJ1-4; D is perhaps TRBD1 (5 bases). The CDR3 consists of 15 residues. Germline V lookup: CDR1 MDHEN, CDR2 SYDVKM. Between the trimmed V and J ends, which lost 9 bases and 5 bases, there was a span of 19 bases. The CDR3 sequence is CASKTASLGNEKLFF. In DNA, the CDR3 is TGTGCCAGTAAGACAGCCTCCCTGGGGAATGAAAAACTGTTTTTT. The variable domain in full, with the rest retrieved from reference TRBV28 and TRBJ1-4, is DVKVTQSSRYLVKRTGEKVFLECVQDMDHENMFWYRQDPGLGLRLIYFSYDVKMKEKGDIPEGYSVSREKKERFSLILESASTNQTSMYLCASKTASLGNEKLFFGSGTQLSVL.

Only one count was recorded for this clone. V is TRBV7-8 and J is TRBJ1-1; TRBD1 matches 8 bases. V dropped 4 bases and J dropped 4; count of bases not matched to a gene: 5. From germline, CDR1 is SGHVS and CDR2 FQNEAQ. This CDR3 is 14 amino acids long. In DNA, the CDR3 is TGTGCCAGCAGCTGGCACGACAGGGGCACTGAAGCTTTCTTT. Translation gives CASSWHDRGTEAFF.

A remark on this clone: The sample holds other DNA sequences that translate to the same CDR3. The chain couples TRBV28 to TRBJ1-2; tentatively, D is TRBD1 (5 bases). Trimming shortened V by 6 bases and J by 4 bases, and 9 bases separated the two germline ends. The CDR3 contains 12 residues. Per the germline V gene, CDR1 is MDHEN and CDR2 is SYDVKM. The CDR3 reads CASSSGLYGYTF. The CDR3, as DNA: TGTGCCAGCAGCTCGGGACTCTATGGCTACACCTTC.